Listed below are T cell receptor beta chains from one sample, sequenced in a study of T cell repertoires in cytomegalovirus infection. TCRdb reprocessed the reads with MiXCR, giving one entry per CDR3 protein. This table holds 250,000 to 350,000 distinct CDR3 sequences, roughly 26% found once. The sample consisted of PBMCs. These receptors came from a human donor in good health (CMV status not recorded). Some clones in this sample may be carry-over from other donors' samples. CDR3s leave out the opening cysteine and the closing phenylalanine or tryptophan. The listing skips clone size in some rows; elsewhere it reads once, few, many or a size class.

V: TRBV5-1
size: NA
CDR3: ASSFQTGSLTPLH

V: TRBV28
size: NA
CDR3: ASSPWTGRTEAF

V: TRBV7-9
size: many
CDR3: ASSKTGTTSTDTQY

V: TRBV4-2
size: many
CDR3: ASSQDGDVYEQY

V: TRBV3-1
size: NA
CDR3: ASSQAPLGYT

V: TRBV28
size: NA
CDR3: ASSVDRIQTNYGYT

V: TRBV10-3
size: few
CDR3: AISEEGSQPQH

V: TRBV7-2
size: many
CDR3: ASSSTSQAGAGETQY

V: TRBV10-3
size: NA
CDR3: AISENLAGAGQPQH

V: TRBV7-2
size: few
CDR3: ASSFREGLGGYT

V: TRBV5-4
size: few
CDR3: ASSARGGDYNEQF

V: TRBV4-1
size: few
CDR3: ASSPAVGQGAEKLF

V: TRBV11-2
size: NA
CDR3: ASSFGTYQPQH

V: TRBV7-2
size: many
CDR3: ASSPSGRGEETQY

V: TRBV7-2
size: many
CDR3: ASSLENGELF

V: TRBV11-2
size: NA
CDR3: ASSSEGYTEAF

V: TRBV24-1
size: many
CDR3: ATSAPGTGTNEQF

V: TRBV6-2/TRBV6-3
size: few
CDR3: ASSRLAGYNEQF

V: TRBV12-3/TRBV12-4
size: NA
CDR3: AQGFGTEAF